This T cell receptor (beta chain) originates from a study of blood T cell repertoires in COVID-19. Background on the study: Samples of COVID-19 (acute and convalescent) were obtained from the United States, Italy and Spain. T cells, B-cell-depleted T cells, or PBMCs supplied cDNA or gDNA.

Germline-derived CDR1 and CDR2 are LNHDA and SQIVND (reference sequence). V was trimmed by 3 bases and J by 8 bases, leaving 13 bases between them. The CDR3 has 13 residues. Under the authors' procedure: Estimates of nucleated cell counts were drawn from the amplification of reference gene primers. The protocol was immunoSEQ multiplex PCR, while the TCRdb copy is restricted to in-frame clones and leaves out a portion. The D gene and trimming were derived from the DNA, and the V and J assignments and clone size from that table. This table holds under 150,000 clones, 84% found once. The sample taken for sequencing was peripheral blood. The chain is built from TRBV19 and TRBJ1-2; D is uncertain. This TCR was sampled from a woman of 80 years or more in a cohort sampled during active or convalescent COVID-19. DNA of the CDR3: TGTGCCAGTAGTATCAGGTCGCCTCGGGGCTACACCTTC. Protein: CASSIRSPRGYTF.